Listed below are T cell receptor beta chains from one sample, sequenced in a study of T cell responses to AZD1222 COVID-19 vaccine. Sequencing used immunoSEQ multiplex PCR; TCRdb keeps in-frame clones, though not all of them. The sample includes 91,000 or so clones, around nine tenths seen only once; the top ten take less than 4%. The source material was peripheral blood, sampled 28 days after the second AZD1222 dose. The receptors here all came from an adult who received the AZD1222 COVID-19 vaccine. Both conserved end residues are part of each CDR3. A D gene is named only where the DNA matches it firmly. The listing skips clone size in some rows; elsewhere it reads once, few, many or a size class.

V	D	J	size	CDR3	DNA
TRBV2	.	TRBJ2-3	.	CASSELRTDTQYF	TGTGCCAGCAGTGAACTCCGCACAGATACGCAGTATTTT
TRBV11-2	.	TRBJ1-6	.	CASSPGTENSPLHF	TGTGCCAGCAGCCCCGGGACGGAGAATTCACCCCTCCACTTT
TRBV7-2	.	TRBJ1-6	few	CASSLGGWNSPLHF	TGTGCCAGCAGCTTAGGGGGGTGGAACTCACCCCTCCACTTT
TRBV10-3	TRBD1	TRBJ1-5	.	CATQGEPSNQPQHF	TGTGCCACCCAGGGGGAACCTAGCAATCAGCCCCAGCATTTT
TRBV10-2	.	TRBJ2-2	.	CASSQPPGLGELFF	TGCGCCAGCAGCCAACCCCCGGGGCTCGGGGAGCTGTTTTTT
TRBV18	TRBD1	TRBJ1-6	once	CASSPRPGQGNSPLHF	TGTGCCAGCTCACCACGCCCGGGACAGGGTAATTCACCCCTCCACTTT
TRBV7-6	.	TRBJ1-1	.	CASSTGPNTEAFF	TGTGCCAGCAGCACAGGGCCGAACACTGAAGCTTTCTTT
TRBV19	.	TRBJ2-3	.	CASSIGGGTDTQYF	TGTGCCAGTAGTATAGGGGGTGGTACAGATACGCAGTATTTT
TRBV10-3	TRBD1	TRBJ1-2	.	CAISPQGAKDYGYTF	TGTGCCATCAGTCCACAGGGGGCGAAGGACTATGGCTACACCTTC
TRBV28	.	TRBJ1-2	few	CASSFTGSWGYTF	TGTGCCAGCAGTTTTACGGGTTCTTGGGGCTACACCTTC
TRBV7-9	TRBD1	TRBJ1-1	.	CASSFQGANTEAFF	TGTGCCAGCAGCTTCCAGGGGGCAAACACTGAAGCTTTCTTT
TRBV4-3	TRBD2	TRBJ2-3	.	CASSQDLLAGARADTQYF	TGCGCCAGCAGCCAAGATCTCCTAGCGGGGGCTCGGGCAGATACGCAGTATTTT
TRBV7-9	TRBD2	TRBJ2-2	.	CASSGTSGGATAGELFF	TGTGCCAGCAGCGGGACTAGCGGGGGGGCCACGGCCGGGGAGCTGTTTTTT
TRBV5-6	.	TRBJ2-1	.	CASSPLREYNEQFF	TGTGCCAGCAGCCCACTCCGGGAGTACAATGAGCAGTTCTTC
TRBV2	.	TRBJ2-5	.	CASSEGTGFGETQYF	TGTGCCAGCAGTGAAGGAACGGGTTTTGGAGAGACCCAGTACTTC
TRBV7-3	.	TRBJ1-1	.	CASSSGLNTEAFF	TGTGCCAGCAGCTCGGGCCTCAACACTGAAGCTTTCTTT
TRBV2	TRBD1	TRBJ1-2	.	CASSERQGASDGYTF	TGTGCCAGCAGTGAAAGGCAGGGGGCCTCGGATGGCTACACCTTC
TRBV7-3	.	TRBJ1-6	few	CASSLPYRLVGVYSPLHF	TGTGCCAGCAGCTTACCTTACAGACTTGTGGGCGTATATTCACCCCTCCACTTT
TRBV19	.	TRBJ1-6	few	CASSPGRYSSPLHF	TGTGCCAGTAGTCCCGGGAGGTATTCGTCACCCCTCCACTTT
TRBV27	TRBD1	TRBJ1-1	.	CASSLDRGGNTEAFF	TGTGCCAGCAGTTTAGACAGGGGGGGGAACACTGAAGCTTTCTTT
TRBV6-4	.	TRBJ1-6	.	CARQGIETDNNSPLHF	TGTGCCAGACAGGGAATCGAGACTGACAATAATTCACCCCTCCACTTT
TRBV4-3	.	TRBJ2-3	.	CASSQEPSVPDTQYF	TGCGCCAGCAGCCAGGAACCCTCGGTTCCAGATACGCAGTATTTT
TRBV4-1	.	TRBJ1-3	.	CASSRVEQAGNTIYF	TGCGCCAGCAGCCGGGTCGAGCAGGCGGGAAACACCATATATTTT
TRBV12-3/TRBV12-4	.	TRBJ1-4	.	CASSQSNEKLFF	TGTGCCAGCAGTCAGTCTAATGAAAAACTGTTTTTT
TRBV19	.	TRBJ2-5	.	CASIGVEGTQYF	TGTGCCAGTATCGGAGTTGAGGGGACCCAGTACTTC
TRBV12-3/TRBV12-4	.	TRBJ1-5	few	CASSLRQDQPQHF	TGTGCCAGCAGTTTAAGACAGGATCAGCCCCAGCATTTT
TRBV30	TRBD1	TRBJ1-6	.	CAWSPQGDSPLHF	TGTGCCTGGAGTCCCCAGGGGGATTCACCCCTCCACTTT
TRBV12-3/TRBV12-4	.	TRBJ2-5	.	CASSWGGETQYF	TGTGCCAGCAGTTGGGGCGGCGAGACCCAGTACTTC
TRBV28	TRBD2	TRBJ2-1	.	CASSPSGYQFNEQFF	TGTGCCAGCAGTCCTAGCGGCTACCAATTCAATGAGCAGTTCTTC
TRBV6-5	.	TRBJ2-2	.	CASRPTGRNTGELFF	TGTGCCAGCAGGCCGACAGGTCGGAACACCGGGGAGCTGTTTTTT
TRBV5-1	TRBD1	TRBJ1-6	.	CASSRDRALYSPLHF	TGCGCCAGCAGCCGGGACAGGGCTTTGTACTCACCCCTCCACTTT
TRBV12-3/TRBV12-4	.	TRBJ2-7	.	CASSLADPYEQYF	TGTGCCAGCAGTTTAGCCGACCCCTACGAGCAGTACTTC
TRBV5-8	.	TRBJ1-4	once	CASSPDSGNEKLFF	TGTGCCAGCAGCCCGGACTCTGGAAACGAAAAACTGTTTTTT
TRBV19	.	TRBJ2-3	once	CASSMGPSTDTQYF	TGTGCCAGTAGTATGGGGCCGAGCACAGATACGCAGTATTTT
TRBV4-1	TRBD1	TRBJ2-7	.	CASSQGTGGREQYF	TGCGCCAGCAGCCAAGGGACAGGGGGGCGAGAGCAGTACTTC
TRBV11-1	TRBD2	TRBJ2-1	.	CASTKTGTSGYNEQFF	TGTGCCAGCACCAAAACCGGGACTAGTGGCTACAATGAGCAGTTCTTC
TRBV7-8	.	TRBJ1-2	.	CASSLEALSGYGYTF	TGTGCCAGCAGCTTAGAAGCGTTGTCGGGCTATGGCTACACCTTC
TRBV27	.	TRBJ1-6	.	CASSLGGSNSPLHF	TGTGCCAGCAGTTTAGGGGGAAGTAATTCACCCCTCCACTTT
TRBV2	.	TRBJ1-1	.	CASTVWERTEAFF	TGTGCCAGCACAGTTTGGGAGCGGACTGAAGCTTTCTTT
TRBV7-2	.	TRBJ2-3	.	CASSVRGRRTDTQYF	TGTGCCAGCAGCGTACGGGGGAGACGCACAGATACGCAGTATTTT
TRBV6-5	.	TRBJ2-1	.	CASEAGYEQFF	TGTGCCAGCGAAGCAGGCTATGAGCAGTTCTTC
TRBV30	.	TRBJ2-1	.	CAWSGQSGVGSEQFF	TGTGCCTGGAGTGGCCAATCCGGTGTTGGTAGTGAGCAGTTCTTC
TRBV7-9	.	TRBJ1-1	.	CASSLITEAFF	TGTGCCAGCAGCTTAATTACTGAAGCTTTCTTT
TRBV11-2	TRBD1	TRBJ1-2	.	CASSSQNRGGGYGYTF	TGTGCCAGCAGTTCCCAAAACAGGGGCGGAGGCTATGGCTACACCTTC
TRBV2	.	TRBJ2-3	.	CASRTSKINTDTQYF	TGTGCCAGCAGGACTTCGAAAATCAACACAGATACGCAGTATTTT
TRBV6-5	.	TRBJ1-1	.	CASSPGGVTEAFF	TGTGCCAGCAGTCCCGGGGGGGTCACTGAAGCTTTCTTT
TRBV24-1	TRBD1	TRBJ1-4	.	CATSDPGQVNEKLFF	TGTGCCACCAGTGATCCGGGACAGGTGAATGAAAAACTGTTTTTT
TRBV6-5	TRBD1	TRBJ1-1	.	CASSYSWQGGTEAFF	TGTGCCAGCAGTTACTCGTGGCAGGGGGGCACTGAAGCTTTCTTT
TRBV3-1/TRBV3-2	TRBD2	TRBJ2-1	.	CASSQEAGGLDEQFF	TGTGCCAGCAGCCAGGAAGCGGGGGGGCTCGATGAGCAGTTCTTC
TRBV15	.	TRBJ2-2	.	CATSSVSGAGELFF	TGTGCCACCAGCAGCGTCTCTGGGGCCGGGGAGCTGTTTTTT
TRBV28	.	TRBJ1-3	.	CASSLKDTIYF	TGTGCCAGCAGTTTAAAGGACACCATATATTTT
TRBV5-1	.	TRBJ1-4	.	CASRQASTNEKLFF	TGCGCCAGCAGACAGGCTTCAACTAATGAAAAACTGTTTTTT
TRBV24-1	.	TRBJ1-2	.	CATSDLPWGEQHYGYTF	TGTGCCACCAGTGATTTACCTTGGGGGGAACAGCACTATGGCTACACCTTC
TRBV5-5	.	TRBJ1-1	.	CASSLAYKNTEAFF	TGTGCCAGCAGCTTAGCTTACAAGAACACTGAAGCTTTCTTT
TRBV30	.	TRBJ1-6	.	CAWSAGANSDSPLHF	TGTGCCTGGAGTGCAGGTGCTAACTCGGATTCACCCCTCCACTTT
TRBV7-8	TRBD1	TRBJ1-1	.	CASSPGWGTGGNWDEAFF	TGTGCCAGCAGCCCAGGCTGGGGGACAGGGGGAAATTGGGATGAAGCTTTCTTT
TRBV29-1	.	TRBJ1-6	few	CSVDPDTGGGSPLHF	TGCAGCGTTGACCCCGACACCGGCGGAGGATCACCCCTCCACTTT
TRBV2	.	TRBJ1-5	.	CASSDVSLFGNQPQHF	TGTGCCAGCAGTGACGTATCTTTGTTTGGCAATCAGCCCCAGCATTTT
TRBV3-1/TRBV3-2	.	TRBJ1-6	once	CASSQGNGAGILSPLHF	TGTGCCAGCAGCCAAGGGAACGGGGCCGGGATCTTGTCACCCCTCCACTTT
TRBV27	.	TRBJ2-6	.	CASSFGRGSTGANVLTF	TGTGCCAGCAGTTTCGGCAGGGGAAGTACTGGGGCCAACGTCCTGACTTTC